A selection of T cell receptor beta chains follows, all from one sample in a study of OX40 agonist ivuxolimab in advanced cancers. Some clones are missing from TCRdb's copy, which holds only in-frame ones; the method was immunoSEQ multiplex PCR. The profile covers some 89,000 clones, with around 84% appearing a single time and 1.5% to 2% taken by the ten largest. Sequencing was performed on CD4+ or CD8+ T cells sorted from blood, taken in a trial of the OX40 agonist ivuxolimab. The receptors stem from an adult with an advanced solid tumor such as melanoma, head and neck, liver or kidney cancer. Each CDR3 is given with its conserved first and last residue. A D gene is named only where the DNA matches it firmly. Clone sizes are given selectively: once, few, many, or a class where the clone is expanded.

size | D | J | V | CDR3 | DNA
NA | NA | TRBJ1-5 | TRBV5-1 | CASSVSGGNQPQHF | TGCGCCAGCAGCGTATCAGGGGGCAATCAGCCCCAGCATTTT
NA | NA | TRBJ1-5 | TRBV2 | CASPTGESAPAF | TGTGCCAGCCCGACGGGGGAATCAGCCCCAGCATTT
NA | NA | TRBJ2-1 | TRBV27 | CASSSSSVGGNHNEQFF | TGTGCCAGCAGTTCTTCTTCGGTCGGGGGCAACCACAATGAGCAGTTCTTC
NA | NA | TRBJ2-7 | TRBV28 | CASRGTGEGEQYF | TGTGCCAGCAGAGGAACAGGGGAGGGCGAGCAGTACTTC
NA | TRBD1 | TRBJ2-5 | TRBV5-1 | CASSPPGQQETQYF | TGCGCCAGCAGCCCGCCGGGACAGCAAGAGACCCAGTACTTC
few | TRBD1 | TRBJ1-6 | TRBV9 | CASSARTGLNSPLHF | TGTGCCAGCAGCGCCAGGACAGGGCTTAATTCACCCCTCCACTTT
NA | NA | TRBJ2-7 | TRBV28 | CASSSLGNREQYF | TGTGCCAGCAGTTCCTTGGGGAACAGGGAGCAGTACTTC
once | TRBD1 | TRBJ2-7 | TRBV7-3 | CASSLDRGESYEQYF | TGTGCCAGCAGTCTCGACAGGGGGGAATCCTACGAGCAGTACTTC
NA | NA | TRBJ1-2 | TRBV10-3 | CAITPSKDGSYGYTF | TGTGCCATCACCCCAAGTAAAGACGGGAGCTATGGCTACACCTTC
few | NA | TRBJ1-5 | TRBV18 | CASSPELGSNQPQHF | TGTGCCAGCTCACCAGAGTTAGGGAGCAATCAGCCCCAGCATTTT
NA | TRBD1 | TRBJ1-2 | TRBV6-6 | CASRRGRGYGYTF | TGTGCCAGCCGTAGGGGGCGCGGCTATGGCTACACCTTC
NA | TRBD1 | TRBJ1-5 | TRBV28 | CASSLNRDSQPQHF | TGTGCCAGCAGTCTGAACAGGGACAGCCAGCCCCAGCATTTT
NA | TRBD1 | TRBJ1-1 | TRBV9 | CASSEGTGRVGTEAFF | TGTGCCAGCAGCGAGGGGACAGGGAGGGTGGGCACTGAAGCTTTCTTT
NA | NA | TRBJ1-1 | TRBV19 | CASSIGPTGEAFF | TGTGCCAGTAGTATTGGTCCCACAGGTGAAGCTTTCTTT
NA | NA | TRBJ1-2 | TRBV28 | CASRIRGGDYGYTF | TGTGCCAGCAGAATCAGAGGGGGAGACTATGGCTACACCTTC
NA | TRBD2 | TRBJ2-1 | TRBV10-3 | CATTRSGGENEQFF | TGTGCCACCACCAGGAGTGGGGGGGAGAATGAGCAGTTCTTC
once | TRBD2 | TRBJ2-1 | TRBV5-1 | CASSLETSGGYYNEQFF | TGCGCCAGCAGCTTGGAGACTAGCGGGGGTTACTACAATGAGCAGTTCTTC
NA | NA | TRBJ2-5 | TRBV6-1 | CASSLQGGRETQYF | TGTGCCAGCAGCTTACAGGGGGGGAGGGAGACCCAGTACTTC
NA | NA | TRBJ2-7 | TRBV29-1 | CSVERRGQQYF | TGCAGCGTTGAAAGGAGGGGACAGCAGTACTTC
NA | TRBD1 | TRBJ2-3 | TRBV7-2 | CASSSRDRWGDTQYF | TGTGCCAGCAGCTCCCGGGACAGATGGGGAGATACGCAGTATTTT
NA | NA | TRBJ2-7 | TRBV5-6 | CASSSSLSSEQYF | TGTGCCAGCAGCTCCTCGCTCTCTTCCGAGCAGTACTTC
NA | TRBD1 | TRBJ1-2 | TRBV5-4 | CASSAGQGNYGYTF | TGTGCCAGCAGCGCGGGACAGGGGAACTATGGCTACACCTTC
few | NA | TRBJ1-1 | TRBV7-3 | CASSYLSRTMNTEAFF | TGTGCCAGCAGCTACTTGTCCAGAACTATGAACACTGAAGCTTTCTTT
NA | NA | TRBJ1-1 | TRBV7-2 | CASSSRARSTEAFF | TGTGCCAGCAGCTCCCGGGCTCGGAGCACTGAAGCTTTCTTT
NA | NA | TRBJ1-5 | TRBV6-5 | CASSRGGVQPQHF | TGTGCCAGCAGCCGCGGGGGAGTCCAGCCCCAGCATTTT
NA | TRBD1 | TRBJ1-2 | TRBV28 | CASSFYRGPGEGYTF | TGTGCCAGCAGTTTCTACAGGGGGCCCGGTGAAGGCTACACCTTC
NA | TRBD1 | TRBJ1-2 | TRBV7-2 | CASTFRGHYGYTF | TGTGCCAGCACCTTCAGGGGGCACTATGGCTACACCTTC
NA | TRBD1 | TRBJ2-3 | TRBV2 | CASKKDRGGTDTQYF | TGTGCCAGCAAAAAAGACAGGGGCGGGACAGATACGCAGTATTTT
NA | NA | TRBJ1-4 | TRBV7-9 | CASSFRGGGEKLFF | TGTGCCAGCAGTTTCAGGGGAGGAGGTGAAAAACTGTTTTTT
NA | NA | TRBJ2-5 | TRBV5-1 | CASSPLGLETQYF | TGCGCCAGCAGCCCTCTGGGCTTAGAGACCCAGTACTTC
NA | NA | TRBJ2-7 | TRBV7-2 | CASSLEQSYEQYF | TGTGCCAGCAGCTTAGAGCAGTCCTACGAGCAGTACTTC
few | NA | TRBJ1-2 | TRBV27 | CASSLNWGAGREGYTF | TGTGCCAGCAGTTTAAATTGGGGCGCGGGAAGGGAGGGCTACACCTTC
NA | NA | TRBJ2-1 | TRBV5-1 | CASSLGQYNEQFF | TGCGCCAGCAGCCTGGGACAATACAATGAGCAGTTCTTC
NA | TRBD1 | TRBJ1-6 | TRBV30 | CAWSLTGAPNNSPLHF | TGTGCCTGGAGTTTAACAGGGGCTCCTAATAATTCACCCCTCCACTTT
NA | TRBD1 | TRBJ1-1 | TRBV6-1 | CASRGGGSVNTEAFF | TGTGCCAGCAGGGGAGGGGGCAGTGTAAACACTGAAGCTTTCTTT
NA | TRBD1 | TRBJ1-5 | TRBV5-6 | CASSRDRGRSQPQHF | TGTGCCAGCAGCCGGGACAGGGGTCGCTCTCAGCCCCAGCATTTT
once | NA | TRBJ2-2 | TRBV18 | CASLPTAGGTGELFF | TGTGCCAGCTTACCCACGGCGGGTGGCACCGGGGAGCTGTTTTTT
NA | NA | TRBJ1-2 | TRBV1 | CTSSQAHFRDRGLNYGYTF | TGCACCAGCAGCCAAGCCCACTTCCGGGACAGGGGGCTGAACTATGGCTACACCTTC
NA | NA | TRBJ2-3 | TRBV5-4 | CASSGGRGTDTDTQYF | TGTGCCAGCAGCGGGGGGAGGGGGACAGACACAGATACGCAGTATTTT
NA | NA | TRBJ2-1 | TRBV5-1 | CASSLEGTYYNEQFF | TGCGCCAGCAGCTTGGAGGGGACATACTACAATGAGCAGTTCTTC
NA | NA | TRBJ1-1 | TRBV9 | CASSVNNAEAFF | TGTGCCAGCAGCGTAAACAATGCTGAAGCTTTCTTT
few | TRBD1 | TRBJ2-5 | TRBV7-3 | CASSRTGFQETQYF | TGTGCCAGCAGTCGGACAGGTTTCCAAGAGACCCAGTACTTC
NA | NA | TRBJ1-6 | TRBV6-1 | CASSENGYNSPLHF | TGTGCCAGCAGTGAAAACGGCTATAATTCACCCCTCCACTTT
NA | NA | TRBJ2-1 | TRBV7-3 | CASSFQGSDEQFF | TGTGCCAGCAGCTTCCAGGGTTCGGATGAGCAGTTCTTC
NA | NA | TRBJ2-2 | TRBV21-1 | CASSSRDKYSTGELFF | TGTGCCAGCAGCTCTCGGGACAAGTACTCCACCGGGGAGCTGTTTTTT
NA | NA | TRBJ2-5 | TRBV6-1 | CASISLRVLETQYF | TGTGCCAGCATCTCATTGCGGGTTCTGGAGACCCAGTACTTC
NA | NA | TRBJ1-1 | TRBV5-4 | CASSLQGIDEAFF | TGTGCCAGCAGCCTGCAGGGGATCGATGAAGCTTTCTTT
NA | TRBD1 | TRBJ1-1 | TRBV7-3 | CASSSTGINTEAFF | TGTGCCAGCAGCTCGACAGGGATAAACACTGAAGCTTTCTTT
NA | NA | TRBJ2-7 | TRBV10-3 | CATALLAVPNEQYF | TGTGCCACCGCGCTACTAGCCGTCCCCAACGAGCAGTACTTC
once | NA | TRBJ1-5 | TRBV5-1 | CASSLDGQSNQPQHF | TGCGCCAGCAGCTTGGACGGACAGAGCAATCAGCCCCAGCATTTT
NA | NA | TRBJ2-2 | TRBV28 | CASTPRAGVTGELFF | TGTGCCAGCACCCCAAGGGCAGGAGTCACCGGGGAGCTGTTTTTT
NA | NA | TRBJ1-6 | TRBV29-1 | CSVREMGNSPLHF | TGCAGCGTTAGGGAGATGGGTAATTCACCCCTCCACTTT
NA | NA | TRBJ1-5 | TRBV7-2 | CASSLGPYRNQPQHF | TGTGCCAGCAGCTTAGGACCCTACAGGAATCAGCCCCAGCATTTT
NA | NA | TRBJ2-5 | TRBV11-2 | CASSLDLSGGRETQYF | TGTGCCAGCAGCTTAGATCTAAGTGGGGGGCGGGAGACCCAGTACTTC
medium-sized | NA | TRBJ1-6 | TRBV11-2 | CASSLETGTHSPLHF | TGTGCCAGCAGCTTAGAAACAGGGACTCATTCACCCCTCCACTTT
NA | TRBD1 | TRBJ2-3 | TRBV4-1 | CASSQEGTGGADTQYF | TGCGCCAGCAGCCAAGAGGGGACAGGGGGCGCAGATACGCAGTATTTT
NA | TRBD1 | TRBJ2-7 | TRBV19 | CASSTQGQGNPYEQYF | TGTGCCAGTAGTACCCAGGGACAGGGGAACCCTTACGAGCAGTACTTC
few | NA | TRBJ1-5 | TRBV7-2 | CASSLESLDQPQHF | TGTGCCAGCAGCTTGGAATCATTGGATCAGCCCCAGCATTTT
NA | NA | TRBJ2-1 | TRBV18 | CASSPLFGGGYNEQFF | TGTGCCAGCTCCCCCCTCTTTGGAGGTGGCTACAATGAGCAGTTCTTC
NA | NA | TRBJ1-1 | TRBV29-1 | CSVVGMGYTEAFF | TGCAGCGTTGTGGGAATGGGGTACACTGAAGCTTTCTTT